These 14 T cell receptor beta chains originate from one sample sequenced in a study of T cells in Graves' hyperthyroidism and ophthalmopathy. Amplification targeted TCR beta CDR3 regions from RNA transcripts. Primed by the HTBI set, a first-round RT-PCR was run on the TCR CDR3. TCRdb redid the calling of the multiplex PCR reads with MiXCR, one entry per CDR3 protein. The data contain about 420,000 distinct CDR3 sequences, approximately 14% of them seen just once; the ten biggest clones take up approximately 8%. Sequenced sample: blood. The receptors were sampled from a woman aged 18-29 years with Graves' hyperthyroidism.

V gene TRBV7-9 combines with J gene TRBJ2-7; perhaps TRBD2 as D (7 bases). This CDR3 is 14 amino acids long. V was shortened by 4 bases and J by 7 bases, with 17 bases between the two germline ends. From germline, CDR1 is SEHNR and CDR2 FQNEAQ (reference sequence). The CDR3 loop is CASSWGGGSGEQYF. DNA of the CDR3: TGTGCCAGCAGCTGGGGGGGGGGCTCGGGGGAGCAGTACTTC. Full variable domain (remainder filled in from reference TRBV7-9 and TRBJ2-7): DTGVSQNPRHKITKRGQNVTFRCDPISEHNRLYWYRQTLGQGPEFLTYFQNEAQLEKSRLLSDRFSAERPKGSFSTLEIQRTEQGDSAMYLCASSWGGGSGEQYFGPGTRLTVT.

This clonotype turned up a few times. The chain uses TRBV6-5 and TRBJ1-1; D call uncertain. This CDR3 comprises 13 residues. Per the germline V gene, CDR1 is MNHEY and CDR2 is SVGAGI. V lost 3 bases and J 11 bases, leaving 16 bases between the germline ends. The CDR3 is CASSYVPGIEAFF. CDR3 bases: TGTGCCAGCAGTTATGTTCCGGGCATAGAGGCTTTCTTT.

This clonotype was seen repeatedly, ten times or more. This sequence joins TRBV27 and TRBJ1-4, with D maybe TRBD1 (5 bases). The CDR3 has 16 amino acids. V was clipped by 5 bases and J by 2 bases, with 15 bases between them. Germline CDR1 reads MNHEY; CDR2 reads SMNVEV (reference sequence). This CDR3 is CASSPWAGSTNEKLFF. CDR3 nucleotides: TGTGCCAGCAGTCCTTGGGCAGGGTCGACTAATGAAAAACTGTTTTTT.

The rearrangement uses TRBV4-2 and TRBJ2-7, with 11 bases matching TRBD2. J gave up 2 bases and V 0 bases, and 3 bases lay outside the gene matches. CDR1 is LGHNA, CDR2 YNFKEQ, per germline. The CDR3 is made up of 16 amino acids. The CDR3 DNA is TGTGCCAGCAGCCAAGATTTTAGCGGGGGGGCCTACGAGCAGTACTTC. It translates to CASSQDFSGGAYEQYF.

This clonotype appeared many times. CDR3 coding DNA: TGTGCCAGCAGCCATAGCAATCAGCCCCAGCATTTT. Translated: CASSHSNQPQHF. The chain combines TRBV16 with TRBJ1-5; D gene uncertain. V was shortened by 3 bases and J by 0 bases, with 0 bases between the two germline ends. The CDR3 length is 12 residues. Germline values: CDR1 KGHSY, CDR2 FQNENV.

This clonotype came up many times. Here the CDR3 DNA reads TGTGCCAGCAGCCCCAGGGGACAGAACACCGGGGAGCTGTTTTTT. Residues: CASSPRGQNTGELFF. The rearrangement uses TRBV28 and TRBJ2-2; TRBD1 is a possible D gene (6 bases). This CDR3 spans 15 amino acids. With 6 bases removed from V and 1 base from J, the gap between germline ends came to 12 bases. Germline V CDR1 and CDR2: MDHEN, SYDVKM. The full variable domain, with the rest looked up from reference TRBV28 and TRBJ2-2, is DVKVTQSSRYLVKRTGEKVFLECVQDMDHENMFWYRQDPGLGLRLIYFSYDVKMKEKGDIPEGYSVSREKKERFSLILESASTNQTSMYLCASSPRGQNTGELFFGEGSRLTVL.

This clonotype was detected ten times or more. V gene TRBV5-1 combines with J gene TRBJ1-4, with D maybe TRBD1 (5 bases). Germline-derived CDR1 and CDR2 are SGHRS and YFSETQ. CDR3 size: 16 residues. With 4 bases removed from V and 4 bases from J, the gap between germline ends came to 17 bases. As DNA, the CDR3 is TGCGCCAGCAGCATGGGACTGCTGGGCCTTAATGAAAAACTGTTTTTT. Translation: CASSMGLLGLNEKLFF.

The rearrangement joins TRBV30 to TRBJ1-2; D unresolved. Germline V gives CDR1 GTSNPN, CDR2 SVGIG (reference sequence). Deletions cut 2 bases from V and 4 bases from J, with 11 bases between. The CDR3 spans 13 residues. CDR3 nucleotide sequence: TGTGCCTGGAGTCCCATTAGCCTCTATGGCTACACCTTC. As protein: CAWSPISLYGYTF.

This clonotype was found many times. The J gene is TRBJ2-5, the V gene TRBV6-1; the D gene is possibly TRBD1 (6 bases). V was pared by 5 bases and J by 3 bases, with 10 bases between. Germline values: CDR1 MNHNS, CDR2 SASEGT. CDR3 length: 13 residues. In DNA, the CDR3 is TGTGCCAGCAGTTTTCAGGGGAAAGAGACCCAGTACTTC. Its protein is CASSFQGKETQYF.

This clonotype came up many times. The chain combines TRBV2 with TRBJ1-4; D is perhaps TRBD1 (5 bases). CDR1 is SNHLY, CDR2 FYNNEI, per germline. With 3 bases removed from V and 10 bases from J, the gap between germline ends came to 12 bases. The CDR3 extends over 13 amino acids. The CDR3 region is CASSDSWDGKLFF. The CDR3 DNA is TGTGCCAGCAGTGACTCTTGGGACGGAAAACTGTTTTTT.

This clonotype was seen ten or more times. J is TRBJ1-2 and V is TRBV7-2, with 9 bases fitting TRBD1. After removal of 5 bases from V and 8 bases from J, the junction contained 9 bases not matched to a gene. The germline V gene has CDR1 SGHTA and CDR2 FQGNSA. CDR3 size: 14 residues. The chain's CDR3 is CASSPFPGQGGYTF. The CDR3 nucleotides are TGTGCCAGCAGCCCATTCCCGGGACAGGGAGGCTACACCTTC.

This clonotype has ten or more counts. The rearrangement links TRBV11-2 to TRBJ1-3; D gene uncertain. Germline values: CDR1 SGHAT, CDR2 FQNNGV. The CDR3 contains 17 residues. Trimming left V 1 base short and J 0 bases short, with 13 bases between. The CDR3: CASSLGGGLSSGNTIYF. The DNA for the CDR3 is TGTGCCAGCAGCTTAGGTGGAGGGCTTAGCTCTGGAAACACCATATATTTT.

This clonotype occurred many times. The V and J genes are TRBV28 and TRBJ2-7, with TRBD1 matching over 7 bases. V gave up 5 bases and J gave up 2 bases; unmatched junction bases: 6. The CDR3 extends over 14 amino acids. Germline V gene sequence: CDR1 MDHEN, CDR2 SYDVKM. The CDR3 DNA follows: TGTGCCAGCAGTCTTACCGGGACAGCCTACGAGCAGTACTTC. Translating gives CASSLTGTAYEQYF.

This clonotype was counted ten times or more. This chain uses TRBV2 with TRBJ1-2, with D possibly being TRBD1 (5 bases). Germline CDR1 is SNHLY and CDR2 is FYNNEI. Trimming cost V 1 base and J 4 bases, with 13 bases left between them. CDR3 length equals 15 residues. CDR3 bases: TGTGCCAGCAGTGAAGGGCGGGGGAGAGGCTATGGCTACACCTTC. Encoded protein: CASSEGRGRGYGYTF.